This T cell receptor beta chain was captured in a study of blood T cell repertoires in COVID-19. The protocol was immunoSEQ multiplex PCR, while the TCRdb copy is restricted to in-frame clones and leaves out a portion. The sample has approximately 250,000 clones; 75% to 85% are singletons. Seattle patients were enrolled during active infection and followed longitudinally. The germline CDR1 and CDR2 sequences are KGHDR and SFDVKD. Trimming at V came to 4 bases and at J to 5 bases, leaving 5 bases not matched to a gene. The CDR3 has 15 residues. The genes are TRBV24-1 and TRBJ2-3; 10 bases agree with TRBD2. This TCR derives from a man between 50 and 59 years old with COVID-19, enrolled during active disease. Sequencing was performed on peripheral blood. The CDR3 sequence is CATSDTAGGVDTQYF. CDR3 DNA sequence: TGTGCCACCAGTGACACAGCGGGGGGGGTAGATACGCAGTATTTT.